Given below is one T cell receptor (beta chain) in context. Its antigen is undetermined. Germline V gene lookup returns CDR1 MDHEN and CDR2 SYDVKM. V shed 8 bases and J 2 bases; nucleotides not matched to a gene: 5. The length of the CDR3 is 14 residues. This sample was included in a study of cytomegalovirus exposure and HLA in healthy donors. Study-level results: A subsequent analysis found that TCR clusters from the first cohort also tended to co-occur in the 120 or so validation repertoires, with about 93% of cluster scores above 0.

The protocol was immunoSEQ multiplex PCR, while the TCRdb copy is restricted to in-frame clones and leaves out a portion. The data hold 130,000 to 150,000 clones, with roughly 87% observed a single time. This chain uses TRBV28 with TRBJ1-2; 10 nucleotides align to TRBD1. The sample taken for sequencing was PBMCs. The receptor was isolated from a man younger than 35 in good health and CMV-seropositive. The CDR3 DNA sequence: TGTGCCAGCGACCGGGACAGGGGAAACTATGGCTACACCTTC. Translation: CASDRDRGNYGYTF.